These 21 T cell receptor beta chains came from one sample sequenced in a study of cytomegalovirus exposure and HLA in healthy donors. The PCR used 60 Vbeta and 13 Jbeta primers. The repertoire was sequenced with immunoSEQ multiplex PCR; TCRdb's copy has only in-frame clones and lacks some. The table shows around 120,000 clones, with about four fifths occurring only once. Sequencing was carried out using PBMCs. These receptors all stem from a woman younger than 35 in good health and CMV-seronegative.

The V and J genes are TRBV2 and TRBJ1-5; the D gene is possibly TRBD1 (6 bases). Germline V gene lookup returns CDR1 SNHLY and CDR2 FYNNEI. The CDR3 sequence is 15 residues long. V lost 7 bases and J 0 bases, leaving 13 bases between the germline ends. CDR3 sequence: CASTEDSYSNQPQHF. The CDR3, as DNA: TGTGCCAGCACCGAGGACAGCTATAGCAATCAGCCCCAGCATTTT.

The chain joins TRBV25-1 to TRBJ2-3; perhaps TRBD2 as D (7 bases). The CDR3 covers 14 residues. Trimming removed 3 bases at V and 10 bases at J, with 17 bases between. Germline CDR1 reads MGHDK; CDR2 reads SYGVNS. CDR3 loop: CASSEAGGGRAQYF. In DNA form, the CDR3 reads TGTGCCAGCAGTGAGGCCGGCGGGGGCAGGGCGCAGTATTTT.

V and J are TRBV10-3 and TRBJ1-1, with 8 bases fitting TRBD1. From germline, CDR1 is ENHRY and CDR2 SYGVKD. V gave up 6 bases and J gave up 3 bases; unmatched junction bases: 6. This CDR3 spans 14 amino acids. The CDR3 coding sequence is TGTGCCATCAGCCGCGGACAGGGTGACACTGAAGCTTTCTTT. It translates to CAISRGQGDTEAFF.

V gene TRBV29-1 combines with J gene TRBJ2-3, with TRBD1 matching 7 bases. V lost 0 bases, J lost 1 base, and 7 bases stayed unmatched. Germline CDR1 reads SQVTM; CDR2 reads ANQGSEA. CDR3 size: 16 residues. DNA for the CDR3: TGCAGCGTTGAAGATCTACAGGGGCGCGGCACAGATACGCAGTATTTT. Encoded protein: CSVEDLQGRGTDTQYF.

CDR3 amino acids: CAWSEMRGNHEQFF. The CDR3 DNA reads as TGTGCCTGGAGTGAGATGCGGGGAAACCATGAGCAGTTCTTC. The V call is TRBV30, the J call TRBJ2-1; TRBD2 might be the D (6 bases). CDR3 length equals 14 residues. With 1 base removed from V and 8 bases from J, the gap between germline ends came to 15 bases. Germline values: CDR1 GTSNPN, CDR2 SVGIG (reference sequence).

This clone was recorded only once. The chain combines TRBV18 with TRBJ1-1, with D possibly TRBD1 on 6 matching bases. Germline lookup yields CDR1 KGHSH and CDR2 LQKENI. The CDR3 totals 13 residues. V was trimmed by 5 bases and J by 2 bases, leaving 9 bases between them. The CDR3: CASSLGQNTEAFF. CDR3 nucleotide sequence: TGTGCCAGCTCATTGGGACAAAACACTGAAGCTTTCTTT. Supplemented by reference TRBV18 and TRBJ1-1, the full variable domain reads NAGVMQNPRHLVRRRGQEARLRCSPMKGHSHVYWYRQLPEEGLKFMVYLQKENIIDESGMPKERFSAEFPKEGPSILRIQQVVRGDSAAYFCASSLGQNTEAFFGQGTRLTVV.

The CDR3: CASIRQISYEQYF. Here the CDR3 DNA reads TGCGCCAGCATAAGACAGATCTCCTACGAGCAGTACTTC. The chain joins TRBV10-1 to TRBJ2-7; D perhaps matches TRBD1 (5 bases). The V gene's germline CDR1 is WNHNN and CDR2 SYGVQD (reference sequence). V dropped 7 bases and J dropped 0 bases, with 10 bases sitting between them. The CDR3 is 13 amino acids.

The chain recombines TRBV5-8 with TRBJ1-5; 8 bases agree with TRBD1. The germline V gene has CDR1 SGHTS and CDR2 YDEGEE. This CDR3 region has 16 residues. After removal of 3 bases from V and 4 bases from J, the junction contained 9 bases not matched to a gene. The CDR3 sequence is CASSSGQGVKNQPQHF. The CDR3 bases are TGTGCCAGCAGCTCCGGACAGGGAGTCAAAAATCAGCCCCAGCATTTT. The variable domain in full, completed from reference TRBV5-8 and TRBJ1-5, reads EAGVTQSPTHLIKTRGQQATLRCSPISGHTSVYWYQQALGLGLQFLLWYDEGEERNRGNFPPRFSGRQFPNYSSELNVNALELEDSALYLCASSSGQGVKNQPQHFGDGTRLSIL.

The CDR3 region has the DNA TGTGCCAGCAGCCCCTATTATCTAAACACTGAAGCTTTCTTT. This translates into CASSPYYLNTEAFF. The gene calls are TRBV28 and TRBJ1-1; D not certain. CDR3 size: 14 residues. Between the trimmed V and J ends, which lost 6 bases and 2 bases, there was a span of 13 bases. Germline loops: CDR1 MDHEN, CDR2 SYDVKM.

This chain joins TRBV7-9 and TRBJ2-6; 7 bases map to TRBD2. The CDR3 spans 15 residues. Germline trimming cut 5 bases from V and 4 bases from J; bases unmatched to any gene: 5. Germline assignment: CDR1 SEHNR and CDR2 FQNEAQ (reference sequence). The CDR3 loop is CASSHGGIGANVLTF. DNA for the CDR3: TGTGCCAGCAGCCACGGGGGGATAGGGGCCAACGTCCTGACTTTC.

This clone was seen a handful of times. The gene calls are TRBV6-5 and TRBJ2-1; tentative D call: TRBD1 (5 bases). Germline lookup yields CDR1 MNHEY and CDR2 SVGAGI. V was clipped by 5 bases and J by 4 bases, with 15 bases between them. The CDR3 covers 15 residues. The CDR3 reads CASSPRLKGYNEQFF. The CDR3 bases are TGTGCCAGCAGTCCGAGACTTAAGGGGTACAATGAGCAGTTCTTC.

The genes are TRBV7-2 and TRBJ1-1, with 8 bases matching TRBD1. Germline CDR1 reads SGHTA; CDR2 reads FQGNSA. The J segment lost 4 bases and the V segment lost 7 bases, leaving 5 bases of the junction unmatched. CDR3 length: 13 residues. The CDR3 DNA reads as TGTGCCAGCACCCTGGACAGGGTCACTGAAGCTTTCTTT. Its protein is CASTLDRVTEAFF.

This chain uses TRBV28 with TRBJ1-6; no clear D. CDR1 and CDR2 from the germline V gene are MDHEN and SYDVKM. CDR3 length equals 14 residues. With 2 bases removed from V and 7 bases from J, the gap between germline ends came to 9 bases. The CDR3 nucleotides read TGTGCCAGCAGTTTACAGTTGGGCAATTCACCCCTCCACTTT. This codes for CASSLQLGNSPLHF.

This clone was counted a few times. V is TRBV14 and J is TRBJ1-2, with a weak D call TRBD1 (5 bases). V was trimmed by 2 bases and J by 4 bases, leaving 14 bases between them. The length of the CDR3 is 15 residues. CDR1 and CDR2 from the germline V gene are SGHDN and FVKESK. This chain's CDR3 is CASSQSRGKFYGYTF. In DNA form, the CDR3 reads TGTGCCAGCAGCCAATCGCGGGGCAAATTCTATGGCTACACCTTC.

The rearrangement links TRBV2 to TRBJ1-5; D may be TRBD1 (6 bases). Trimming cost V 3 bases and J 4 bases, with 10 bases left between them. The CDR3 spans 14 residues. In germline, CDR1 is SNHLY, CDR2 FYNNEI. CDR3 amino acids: CASSDLQGNQPQHF. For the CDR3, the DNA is TGTGCCAGCAGTGACCTTCAGGGGAATCAGCCCCAGCATTTT.

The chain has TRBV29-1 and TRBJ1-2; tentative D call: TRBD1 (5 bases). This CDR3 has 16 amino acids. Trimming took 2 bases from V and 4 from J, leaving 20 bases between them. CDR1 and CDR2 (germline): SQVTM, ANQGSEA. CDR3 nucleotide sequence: TGCAGCGTTGAACCCCTAGGAGGGGCCCAACTCTATGGCTACACCTTC. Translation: CSVEPLGGAQLYGYTF.

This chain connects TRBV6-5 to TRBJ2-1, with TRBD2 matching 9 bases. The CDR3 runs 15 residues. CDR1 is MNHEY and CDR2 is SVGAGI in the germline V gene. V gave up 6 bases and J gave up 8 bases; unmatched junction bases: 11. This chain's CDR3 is CASSPGGGALDEQFF. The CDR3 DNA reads TGTGCCAGCAGCCCCGGCGGGGGGGCCTTAGATGAGCAGTTCTTC.

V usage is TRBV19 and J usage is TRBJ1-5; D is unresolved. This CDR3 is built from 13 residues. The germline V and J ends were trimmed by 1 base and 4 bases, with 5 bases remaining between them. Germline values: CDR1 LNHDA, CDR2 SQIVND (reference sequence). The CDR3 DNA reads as TGTGCCAGTAGTATAGTCCAAAATCAGCCCCAGCATTTT. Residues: CASSIVQNQPQHF.

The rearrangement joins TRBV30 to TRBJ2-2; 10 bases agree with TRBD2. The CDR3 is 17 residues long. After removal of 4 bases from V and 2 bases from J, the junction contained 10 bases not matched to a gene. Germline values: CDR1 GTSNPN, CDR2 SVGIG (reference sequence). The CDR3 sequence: CAWKVERGGRNTGELFF. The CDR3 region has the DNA TGTGCCTGGAAAGTGGAGCGGGGGGGCCGAAACACCGGGGAGCTGTTTTTT. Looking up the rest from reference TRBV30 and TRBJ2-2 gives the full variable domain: SQTIHQWPATLVQPVGSPLSLECTVEGTSNPNLYWYRQAAGRGLQLLFYSVGIGQISSEVPQNLSASRPQDRQFILSSKKLLLSDSGFYLCAWKVERGGRNTGELFFGEGSRLTVL.

Here the CDR3 reads CASSEAGYGNTIYF. The CDR3 bases are TGTGCCAGCAGTGAGGCAGGCTATGGAAACACCATATATTTT. The rearrangement links TRBV2 to TRBJ1-3; no reliable D call. Germline CDR1 SNHLY, CDR2 FYNNEI. Trimming cost V 3 bases and J 3 bases, with 9 bases left between them. The CDR3 extends over 14 amino acids. The full variable domain, with the rest looked up from reference TRBV2 and TRBJ1-3, is EPEVTQTPSHQVTQMGQEVILRCVPISNHLYFYWYRQILGQKVEFLVSFYNNEISEKSEIFDDQFSVERPDGSNFTLKIRSTKLEDSAMYFCASSEAGYGNTIYFGEGSWLTVV.

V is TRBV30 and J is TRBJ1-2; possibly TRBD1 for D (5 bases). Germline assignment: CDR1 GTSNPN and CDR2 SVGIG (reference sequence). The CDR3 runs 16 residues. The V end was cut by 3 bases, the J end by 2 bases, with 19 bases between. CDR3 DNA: TGTGCCTGGAGCGCGGCGGGGAAGGGGACCAACTATGGCTACACCTTC. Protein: CAWSAAGKGTNYGYTF.